This T cell receptor (beta chain) was observed in a study of cytomegalovirus exposure and HLA in healthy donors (dated by TCRdb to the late 2010s). With respect to the entire study: In an earlier analysis of about 560 of the donors, 276 Gb of sequence data and 100 million or so unique TCR beta sequences from roughly 180 million T cells were reported. An early release covering 550 to 700 HLA-typed donors comprised about 310 gigabases of sequencing data and tens of millions of unique TCR sequences. Of the 300 to 400 genotyped donors, 65% to 90% fell in the genetic ancestry cluster associated with self-reported Caucasian donors. The aim of the study was to test whether cataloging public T cell receptors could identify signatures of past pathogen exposure. The study used immunosequencing to profile the T cell repertoires of several hundred subjects and linked those repertoires to cytomegalovirus serostatus. Besides the first cohort of around 670 subjects, a separate validation cohort made up of over 100 different subjects was used. High-throughput TCR immunosequencing, statistical association of individual TCRs with disease status, and machine learning were combined to predict cytomegalovirus infection status. In a later analysis, previously published TCR beta repertoires from 500 to 750 donors were re-analyzed and high-resolution HLA genotyping was added so that TCR occurrence patterns could be studied. In the later analysis, no new phenotypic data were used to find candidate immune exposures; instead, reliance was placed on TCR beta sequences and their occurrence across donors. To decide whether each TCR beta V gene segment behaved as functional or pseudogenic, an earlier analysis of 587 of the donors relied on high-throughput TCR beta sequencing. Donor age, sex, ethnicity and CMV serostatus were collected together with the repertoire data. A later genetic analysis took genome-wide SNP genotypes for about three fifths of the 666 donors and used that subset as a discovery cohort. Every repertoire in the discovery cohort had been generated on one and the same sequencing platform. Class I and class II HLA loci were covered by the typing at four-digit resolution. The number of donors typed differed by locus, with about 629-630 for A, B, C, DRB1 and DQB1, more than 500 for DQA1, approximately 580 for DPA1, and 400 to 490 for DPB1. Roughly 5 DR-DQ haplotypes were handled as single units for association and clustering, since linkage in the cohort was strong. Across some 400 genotyped donors of the cohort, an average of approximately 200,000 unique TCR beta nucleotide sequences per donor were sequenced, and roughly 17% of those sequences were non-productive. The full study reports these points: Assigning TCR associations to individual alleles was difficult when HLA alleles, especially DR and DQ, strongly co-occurred. Compared with equally common non-associated chains, HLA-associated TCR beta chains in a later analysis were more clonally expanded and had lower generation probabilities. Roughly 17 rarely observed V segments, including chromosome 9 orphons, were excluded from the earlier analysis of about 500 of the donors because counts were too low. While some public TCRs were present in many individuals, most TCR sequences turned up only very rarely across donors. A group of highly shared sequence variants was considered likely to be a technical artifact of the sequencing pipeline. CMV serostatus was the only immune exposure information available for the cohort. Because some donors lacked HLA typing at each locus, the association tests relied only on the typed subset. According to a later genetic analysis, donors in an Asian-associated ancestry cluster had fewer N-insertions in productive TCRs than the approximately 690-donor mean. In a later analysis, most CMV-associated TCR beta chains were found to appear HLA-restricted, with HLA associations seemingly driven largely by CMV exposure. Correlated functional status among segregating V segments might reflect linkage disequilibrium, but an unknown experimental factor could not be ruled out. The cohort was sequenced for TCR beta chains only, and without alpha or paired-chain data the features that could be detected were limited. According to a later analysis, parvovirus B19, influenza, CMV and Epstein-Barr virus appeared linked to several top co-occurrence clusters. According to a later analysis, TCR association rates differed among HLA loci, with DRB1 alleles showing the most associated TCRs and HLA-C alleles showing the fewest. The presence/absence analyses assumed that sequencing depth was roughly uniform across donors, and that assumption may not be true. It was suggested by the authors that the approach could potentially be generalized to other disease states and immunological phenotypes. In a later genetic analysis, a missense DCLRE1C variant was associated with V-gene and J-gene trimming of TCR beta chains, and the association was replicated in an independent cohort. Three of the identified cytomegalovirus-associated TCR beta chains were confirmed in vitro to be specific for cytomegalovirus antigens. The classifier was reported to diagnose cytomegalovirus status with high specificity and sensitivity in both the original cohort and the validation cohort. Broadly in line with IMGT annotations, most TCR beta V segments showed up in productive rearrangements about 87% or about 30% of the time in an earlier analysis of around 550 of the donors. A later analysis associated about 17,000 TCR beta sequences with specific HLA alleles at a false discovery rate of 0.05. The study gave a list of 150 to 200 TCR beta chains associated with cytomegalovirus. Some IMGT-functional V segments, including TRBV6-2 and TRBV6-3, could not be distinguished by the 87-base-pair reads and were therefore excluded. A further reported finding was that TCR beta sequences accurately predicted the HLA-A and HLA-B alleles for most subjects in the first cohort.

Library method: the immunoSEQ multiplex PCR assay. A mixture of 60 forward primers for TCR Vbeta segments and 13 reverse primers for TCR Jbeta segments was used in the multiplex PCR. A multiplex PCR assay on genomic DNA amplified the CDR3 region of rearranged TCR beta genes. Amplified TCR beta libraries were sequenced as 87-base-pair reads on the Illumina HiSeq System. On the authors' methods: Across the 500 to 700 repertoires, a later analysis counted tens of millions of unique TCR beta chains, some 11 million of which were shared by at least two donors. Raw reads were error-corrected and collapsed into unique sequences with a nearest-neighbor algorithm that merged closely related sequences to remove PCR and sequencing errors. V, D and J gene segments were assigned by aligning CDR3 sequences to IMGT reference sequences. For a sequence to be retained, a match of at least six nucleotides was required to both a V gene segment and a J gene segment. Rearrangements were called productive when the CDR3 lacked stop codons and stayed in frame with V and J; all others were non-productive. Following IMGT convention, CDR3 was defined as the stretch from the second conserved V-encoded cysteine up to the conserved J-encoded phenylalanine. The earlier analysis of about 590 of the donors excluded sequences that lacked an unambiguous match to a single V gene segment. In an earlier analysis of 450 to 700 of the donors, V segments were called functional above 56.7% productive rearrangements and were called segregating when the between-donor standard deviation exceeded 5%. A statistical classification framework was developed to diagnose cytomegalovirus status using the catalog of TCR beta chain sequences. In a later analysis, V and J genes were assigned by comparing TCR nucleotide sequences against IMGT/GENE-DB human TR gene sequences. In a later analysis, CDR3 sequences and most-parsimonious VDJ recombination scenarios were assigned using the TCRdist pipeline. In a later analysis, each TCR beta chain was defined by its CDR3 amino acid sequence together with its V-gene family, and reads lacking a unique V-gene family were excluded. A later analysis removed several hundred highly shared, low-generation-probability nucleotide sequences to deal with suspected cross-contamination and a sequencing artifact. In a later analysis, a clonal expansion index for each public chain was calculated from normalized within-repertoire ranks of inferred template counts. In a later analysis, generation probabilities were computed with a VDJ recombination model fitted to out-of-frame rearrangements, and the resulting probabilities were checked against IGoR. In a later analysis, hypergeometric tests were used to score TCR-TCR, TCR-HLA and TCR-CMV co-occurrence, with a repertoire-size bias correction applied to TCR pairs. A later analysis estimated false discovery rates by permuting HLA or CMV assignments 20 times. A later analysis grouped co-occurring TCRs with DBSCAN, adding TCRdist sequence similarity when clustering within HLA-allele-positive subsets. Repertoires with fewer than 30,000 or more than 120,000 public chains were left out of co-occurrence clustering, as were a few repertoires with anomalous nucleotide sharing. TCRdb re-hosts the immuneACCESS table, in-frame sequences only. Its copies lack some clones; in the studies checked, an unresolved V gene accounts for under half of them, and the cause for the rest is not known. Clone size and the V and J calls come from that table; the DNA yielded D and trimming. The sample table records 85,000 to 100,000 clones; around four fifths of these occur just once. The ten largest account for 5.6% of the sample.

In total, 500 to 700 healthy bone marrow donors made up the cohort. At the time of sampling, every cohort member was nominally healthy, though immune exposures that went unrecorded were likely present. The donor was CMV seropositive and belonged to the group of 250 to 300 seropositive cohort members. Each donor provided a peripheral blood sample, and peripheral blood mononuclear cells were used for TCR beta sequencing. Genomic DNA was extracted from the blood cell samples with the Qiagen DNeasy Blood Extraction Kit. CDR1 and CDR2 (DFQATT, SNEGSKA) derive from the germline V gene (reference sequence). The CDR3 has 11 amino acids, counting the end cysteine and phenylalanine. CDR3 DNA is the only sequence kept; it has 33 bases, read in frame from the first base. The V end loses 6 bases and the J end loses 6 bases, and a stretch of 11 bases separates them. Worth noting for this clone: Its specific antigen is unknown. Per-base qualities were not stored, and no clone one base away is much larger.

The TCR comes from a woman between 18 and 29 years old in good health and CMV-seropositive. The chain couples TRBV20-1 to TRBJ1-1, with the D gene too uncertain to name. The sequenced sample was PBMCs. The nucleotides read TGCAGTGCCAAGCTCGTACCTGAAGCTTTCTTT. This codes for CSAKLVPEAFF.